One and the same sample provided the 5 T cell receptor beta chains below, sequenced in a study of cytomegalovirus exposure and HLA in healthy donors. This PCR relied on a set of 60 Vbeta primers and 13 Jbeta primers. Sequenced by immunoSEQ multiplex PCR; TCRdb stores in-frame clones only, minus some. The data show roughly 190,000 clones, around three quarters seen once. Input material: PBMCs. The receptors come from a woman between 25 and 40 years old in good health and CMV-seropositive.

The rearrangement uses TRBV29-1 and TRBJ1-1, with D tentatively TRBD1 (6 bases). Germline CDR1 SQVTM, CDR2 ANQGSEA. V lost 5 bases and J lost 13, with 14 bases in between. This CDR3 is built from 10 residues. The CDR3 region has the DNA TGCAGCGTTAGGGACATTGGGGTTTTCTTT. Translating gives CSVRDIGVFF.

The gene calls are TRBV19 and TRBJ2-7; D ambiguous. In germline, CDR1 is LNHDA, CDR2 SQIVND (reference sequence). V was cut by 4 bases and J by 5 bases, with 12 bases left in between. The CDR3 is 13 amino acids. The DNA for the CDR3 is TGTGCCAGTAGTACCCTCCCCCCCCACGAGCAGTACTTC. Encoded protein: CASSTLPPHEQYF.

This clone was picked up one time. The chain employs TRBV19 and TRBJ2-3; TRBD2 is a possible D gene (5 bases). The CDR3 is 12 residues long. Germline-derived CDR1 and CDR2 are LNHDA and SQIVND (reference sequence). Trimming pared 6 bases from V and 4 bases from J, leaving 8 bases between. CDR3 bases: TGTGCCAGTAGCCAGGAGGCAGATACGCAGTATTTT. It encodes CASSQEADTQYF.

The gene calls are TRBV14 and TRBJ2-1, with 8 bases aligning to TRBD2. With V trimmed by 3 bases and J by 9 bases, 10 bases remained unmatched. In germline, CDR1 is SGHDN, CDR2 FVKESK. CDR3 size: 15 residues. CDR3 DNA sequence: TGTGCCAGCAGCCATTCGTCTAGCGGGCTAGGTGAGCAGTTCTTC. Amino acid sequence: CASSHSSSGLGEQFF. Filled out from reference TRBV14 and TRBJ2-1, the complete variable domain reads EAGVTQFPSHSVIEKGQTVTLRCDPISGHDNLYWYRRVMGKEIKFLLHFVKESKQDESGMPNNRFLAERTGGTYSTLKVQPAELEDSGVYFCASSHSSSGLGEQFFGPGTRLTVL.

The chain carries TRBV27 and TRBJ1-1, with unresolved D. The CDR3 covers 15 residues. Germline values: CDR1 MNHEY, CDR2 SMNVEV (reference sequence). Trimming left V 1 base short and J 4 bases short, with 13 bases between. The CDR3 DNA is TGTGCCAGCAGTTTATACTCAACGCTAAGCACTGAAGCTTTCTTT. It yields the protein CASSLYSTLSTEAFF.